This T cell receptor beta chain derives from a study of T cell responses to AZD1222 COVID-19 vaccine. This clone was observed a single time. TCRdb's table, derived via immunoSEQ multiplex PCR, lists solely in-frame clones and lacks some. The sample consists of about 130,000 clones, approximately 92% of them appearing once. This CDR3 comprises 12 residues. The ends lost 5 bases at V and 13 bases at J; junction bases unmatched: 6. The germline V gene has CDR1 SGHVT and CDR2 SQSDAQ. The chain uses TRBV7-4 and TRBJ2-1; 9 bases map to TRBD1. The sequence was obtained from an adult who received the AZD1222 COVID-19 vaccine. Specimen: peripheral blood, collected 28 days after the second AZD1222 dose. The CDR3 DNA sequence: TGTGCCAGCAGCAGGGGACAGGGTCGTCAGTTCTTC. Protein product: CASSRGQGRQFF.